Listed below are T cell receptor beta chains from one sample, sequenced in a study of blood T cell repertoires in COVID-19. Assay used: immunoSEQ multiplex PCR; TCRdb lists only in-frame clones, some missing. The table shows 60,000 to 95,000 clones, with under 80% occurring only once. The sequenced material came from peripheral blood. The receptors originated from a human donor with acute or convalescent COVID-19. The donor label of this sample is uncertain. The CDR3 runs from the conserved cysteine through the conserved F or W. The D gene is left open where the match is weak. Clone size is not always given. Where it is, it says once, few, many or a class for expanded clones.

clone size	V gene	J gene	D gene	CDR3 DNA	CDR3 protein
NA	TRBV6-5	TRBJ2-2	TRBD1	TGTGCCAGCAGAGCAGGGGGCAGCACCGGGGAGCTGTTTTTT	CASRAGGSTGELFF
NA	TRBV27	TRBJ2-2	TRBD2	TGTGCCAGCTCGTGGGGGGGGAACACCGGGGAGCTGTTTTTT	CASSWGGNTGELFF
NA	TRBV28	TRBJ2-1	TRBD1	TGTGCCAGCAGTCGTCCCGGGACAGGATCCAATGAGCAGTTCTTC	CASSRPGTGSNEQFF
NA	TRBV6-5	TRBJ1-5	NA	TGTGCCAGCACCAAGACACCATATAGCAATCAGCCCCAGCATTTT	CASTKTPYSNQPQHF
NA	TRBV6-5	TRBJ2-2	NA	TGTGCCAGCAGTTCCCGGACTATGCTCGGCGGGGAGCTGTTTTTT	CASSSRTMLGGELFF
NA	TRBV6-1	TRBJ1-2	NA	TGTGCCAGCAGTGAAGTGGGGACTTATGGCTACACCTTC	CASSEVGTYGYTF
NA	TRBV6-5	TRBJ2-2	NA	TGTGCCAGCAGTTACTCGCACCGAGCGAACACCGGGGAGCTGTTTTTT	CASSYSHRANTGELFF
NA	TRBV15	TRBJ1-2	NA	TGTGCCACCAGCCCTAGGTGGACTTATGGCTACACCTTC	CATSPRWTYGYTF
NA	TRBV6-6	TRBJ2-2	TRBD1	TGTGCCAGCAGGCGGACAGGGGCGGACACCGGGGAGCTGTTTTTT	CASRRTGADTGELFF
NA	TRBV18	TRBJ2-7	NA	TGTGCCAGCTCACCAAAATCCCTCGGGGATCGCGCCTACGAGCAGTACTTC	CASSPKSLGDRAYEQYF
few	TRBV27	TRBJ2-2	TRBD2	TGTGCCAGCAGTTCTAGCGGGACTCACACCGGGGAGCTGTTTTTT	CASSSSGTHTGELFF
NA	TRBV3-1/TRBV3-2	TRBJ1-2	NA	TGTGCCAGCAGCCAAGACCCCCGGACTTATGGCTACACCTTC	CASSQDPRTYGYTF
NA	TRBV7-6	TRBJ2-3	NA	TGTGCCAGCAGCTTAGGGAGACAGGTCACAGATACGCAGTATTTT	CASSLGRQVTDTQYF
NA	TRBV28	TRBJ1-6	NA	TGTGCCAGCAGGGGACGGGACACTTTTAATTCACCCCTCCACTTT	CASRGRDTFNSPLHF
few	TRBV10-3	TRBJ2-5	TRBD2	TGTGCCATCAGACCAGGTAGCGGGAGGGGGCAAGAGACCCAGTACTTC	CAIRPGSGRGQETQYF
NA	TRBV5-8	TRBJ2-5	TRBD2	TGTGCCAGCAGCTTGGTGGGACTAGCGGGAGGCATGGTCCAGTACTTC	CASSLVGLAGGMVQYF
NA	TRBV19	TRBJ2-1	NA	TGTGCCAGTAGTCTTGTGGGGGGACCCTACAATGAGCAGTTCTTC	CASSLVGGPYNEQFF
NA	TRBV6-2/TRBV6-3	TRBJ2-7	NA	TGTGCCAGCAGTTACAGTTACCGACAGACTCTGAATCACTACGAGCAGTACTTC	CASSYSYRQTLNHYEQYF
NA	TRBV28	TRBJ1-2	NA	TGTGCCAGCAGTTCCCCCCGGCGCGGGGCTGGCTATGGCTACACCTTC	CASSSPRRGAGYGYTF
NA	TRBV28	TRBJ2-7	NA	TGTGCCAGCAGGACCTTAGCCGGAGGGTACGAGCAGTACTTC	CASRTLAGGYEQYF
NA	TRBV30	TRBJ2-7	NA	TGTGCCTGGAGTCTGCGGCAGTATGAGCAGTACTTC	CAWSLRQYEQYF
NA	TRBV6-6	TRBJ2-7	NA	TGTGCCAGCAGTGATTCCGGGACAAACTACGAGCAGTACTTC	CASSDSGTNYEQYF
once	TRBV21-1	TRBJ2-2	NA	TGTGCCAGCACCCCCGGGACTACTCAGAAGGCCGGGGAGCTGTTTTTT	CASTPGTTQKAGELFF
NA	TRBV25-1	TRBJ1-1	NA	TGTGCCAGCAGTAGGGGGGGGTACACTGAAGCTTTCTTT	CASSRGGYTEAFF
NA	TRBV24-1	TRBJ2-2	TRBD2	TGTGCCACCAGTGCGACTAGCGGGACCACCGGGGAGCTGTTTTTT	CATSATSGTTGELFF
NA	TRBV19	TRBJ1-3	NA	TGTGCCAGTCGACTAACGAGGAACTCTGGAAACACCATATATTTT	CASRLTRNSGNTIYF
NA	TRBV5-5	TRBJ2-3	TRBD2	TGTGCCAGCGTCGCTAGCGGGAGCACAGATACGCAGTATTTT	CASVASGSTDTQYF
few	TRBV5-8	TRBJ2-5	TRBD1	TGTGCCAGCAGCTTAGGACAGGCTCGCCCTCAAGAGACCCAGTACTTC	CASSLGQARPQETQYF